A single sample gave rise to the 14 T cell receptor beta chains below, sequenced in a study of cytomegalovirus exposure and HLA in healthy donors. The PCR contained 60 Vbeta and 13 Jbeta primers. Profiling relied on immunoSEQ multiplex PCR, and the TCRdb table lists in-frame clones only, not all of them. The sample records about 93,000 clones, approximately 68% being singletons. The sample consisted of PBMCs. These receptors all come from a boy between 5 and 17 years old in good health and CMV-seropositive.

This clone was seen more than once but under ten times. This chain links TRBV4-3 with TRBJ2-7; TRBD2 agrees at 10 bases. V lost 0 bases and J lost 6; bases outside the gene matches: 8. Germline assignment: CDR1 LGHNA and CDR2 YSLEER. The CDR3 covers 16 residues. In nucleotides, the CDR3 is TGCGCCAGCAGCCAAGATGTGGGACTAGCGAACTTCGAGCAGTACTTC. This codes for CASSQDVGLANFEQYF.

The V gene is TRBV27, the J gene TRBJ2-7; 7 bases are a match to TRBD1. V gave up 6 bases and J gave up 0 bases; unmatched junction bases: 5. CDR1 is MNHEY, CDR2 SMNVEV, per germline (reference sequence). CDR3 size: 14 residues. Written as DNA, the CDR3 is TGTGCCAGCAGGGGACAGCTGAGCTCCTACGAGCAGTACTTC. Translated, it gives CASRGQLSSYEQYF.

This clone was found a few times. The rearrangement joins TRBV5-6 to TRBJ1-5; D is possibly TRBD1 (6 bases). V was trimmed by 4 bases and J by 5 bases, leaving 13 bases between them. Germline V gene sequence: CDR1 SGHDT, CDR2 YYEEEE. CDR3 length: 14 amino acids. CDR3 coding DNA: TGTGCCAGCAGCGGACAGACAGATCATCAGCCCCAGCATTTT. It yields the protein CASSGQTDHQPQHF. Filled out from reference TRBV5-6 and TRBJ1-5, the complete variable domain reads DAGVTQSPTHLIKTRGQQVTLRCSPKSGHDTVSWYQQALGQGPQFIFQYYEEEERQRGNFPDRFSGHQFPNYSSELNVNALLLGDSALYLCASSGQTDHQPQHFGDGTRLSIL.

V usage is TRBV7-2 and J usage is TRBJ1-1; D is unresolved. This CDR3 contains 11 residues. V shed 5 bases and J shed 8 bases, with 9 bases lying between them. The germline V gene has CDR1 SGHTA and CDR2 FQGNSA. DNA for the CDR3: TGTGCCAGCAGCCTCACACGCGAAGCTTTCTTT. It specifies CASSLTREAFF.

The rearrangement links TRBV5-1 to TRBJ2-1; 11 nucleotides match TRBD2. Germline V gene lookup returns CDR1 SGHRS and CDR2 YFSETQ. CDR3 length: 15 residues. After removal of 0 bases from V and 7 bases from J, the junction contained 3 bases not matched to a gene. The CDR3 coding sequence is TGCGCCAGCAGCTTGGATACTAGCGGGGGTAATGAGCAGTTCTTC. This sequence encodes CASSLDTSGGNEQFF. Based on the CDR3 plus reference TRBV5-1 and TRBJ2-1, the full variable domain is KAGVTQTPRYLIKTRGQQVTLSCSPISGHRSVSWYQQTPGQGLQFLFEYFSETQRNKGNFPGRFSGRQFSNSRSEMNVSTLELGDSALYLCASSLDTSGGNEQFFGPGTRLTVL.

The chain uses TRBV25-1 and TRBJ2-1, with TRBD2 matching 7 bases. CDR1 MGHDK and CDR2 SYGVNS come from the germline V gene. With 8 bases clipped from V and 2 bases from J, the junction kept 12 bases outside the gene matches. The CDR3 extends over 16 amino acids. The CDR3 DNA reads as TGTGCCAGCCGCAATGAGGCTAGCGGAACCTACAATGAGCAGTTCTTC. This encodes CASRNEASGTYNEQFF. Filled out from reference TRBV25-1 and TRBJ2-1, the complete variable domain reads EADIYQTPRYLVIGTGKKITLECSQTMGHDKMYWYQQDPGMELHLIHYSYGVNSTEKGDLSSESTVSRIRTEHFPLTLESARPSHTSQYLCASRNEASGTYNEQFFGPGTRLTVL.

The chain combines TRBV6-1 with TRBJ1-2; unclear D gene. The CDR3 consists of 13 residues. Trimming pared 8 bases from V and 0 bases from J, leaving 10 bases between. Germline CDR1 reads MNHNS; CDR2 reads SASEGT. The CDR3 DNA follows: TGTGCCAGCCGGGGAGCTTCTAACTATGGCTACACCTTC. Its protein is CASRGASNYGYTF.

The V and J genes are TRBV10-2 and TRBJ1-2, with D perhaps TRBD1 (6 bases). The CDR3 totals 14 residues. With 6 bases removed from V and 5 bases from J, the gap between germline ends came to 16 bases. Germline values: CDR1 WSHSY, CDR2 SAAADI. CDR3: CASSYLTGRYGYTF. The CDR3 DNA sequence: TGCGCCAGCAGCTACCTTACAGGGCGGTATGGCTACACCTTC.

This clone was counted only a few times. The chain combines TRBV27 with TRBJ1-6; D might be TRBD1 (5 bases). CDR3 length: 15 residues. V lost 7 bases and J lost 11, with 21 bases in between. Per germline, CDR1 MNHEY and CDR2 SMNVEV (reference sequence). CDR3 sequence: CASMSVGSRVAPLHF. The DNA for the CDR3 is TGTGCCAGCATGTCGGTTGGTTCCAGGGTAGCACCCCTCCACTTT.

Here the CDR3 reads CASSLRESGGGYTF. As DNA, the CDR3 is TGTGCCAGCAGCTTGCGGGAATCCGGTGGGGGCTACACCTTC. This sequence joins TRBV7-8 and TRBJ1-2; the D is unclear. This CDR3 spans 14 amino acids. V was cut by 3 bases and J by 8 bases, with 16 bases left in between. Germline V gene data show CDR1 as SGHVS and CDR2 as FQNEAQ. The full variable domain, completed using reference TRBV7-8 and TRBJ1-2, is GAGVSQSPRYKVAKRGQDVALRCDPISGHVSLFWYQQALGQGPEFLTYFQNEAQLDKSGLPSDRFFAERPEGSVSTLKIQRTQQEDSAVYLCASSLRESGGGYTFGSGTRLTVV.

CDR3 DNA sequence: TGTGCCAGCAGCTTAGCGGCAGGGTTCGGCTACACCTTC. Amino acids: CASSLAAGFGYTF. The chain combines TRBV7-6 with TRBJ1-2; D is possibly TRBD1 (5 bases). Germline V lookup: CDR1 SGHVS, CDR2 FNYEAQ. The CDR3 is 13 residues long. Trimming shortened V by 0 bases and J by 8 bases, and 10 bases separated the two germline ends.

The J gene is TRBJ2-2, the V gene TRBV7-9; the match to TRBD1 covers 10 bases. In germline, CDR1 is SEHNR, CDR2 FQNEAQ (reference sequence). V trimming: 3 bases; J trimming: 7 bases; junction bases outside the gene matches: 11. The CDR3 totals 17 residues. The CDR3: CASSFTGTGVQGGELFF. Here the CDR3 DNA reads TGTGCCAGCAGCTTTACCGGGACAGGGGTCCAGGGCGGGGAGCTGTTTTTT.

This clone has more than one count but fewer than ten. DNA of the CDR3: TGTGCCAGCAGTTTGGAGAACAAACACACCGGGGAGCTGTTTTTT. It translates to CASSLENKHTGELFF. This chain uses TRBV28 with TRBJ2-2; D gene unclear. The CDR3 length is 15 residues. V lost 3 bases to trimming and J lost 3 bases, with 11 bases between them. Germline values: CDR1 MDHEN, CDR2 SYDVKM.

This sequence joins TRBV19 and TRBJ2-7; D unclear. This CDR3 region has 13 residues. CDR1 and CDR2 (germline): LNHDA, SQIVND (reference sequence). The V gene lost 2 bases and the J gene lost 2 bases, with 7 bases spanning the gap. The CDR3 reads CASSINSPYEQYF. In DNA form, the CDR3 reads TGTGCCAGTAGTATAAACAGCCCCTACGAGCAGTACTTC.